These 19 T cell receptor beta chains were all obtained from the same sample, sequenced in a study of cytomegalovirus exposure and HLA in healthy donors. Only in-frame clones appear in the TCRdb table, and some are missing; sequencing was by immunoSEQ multiplex PCR. The sample contains about 330,000 clones, 75% to 90% of which appear only once. Sequencing input: PBMCs. These receptors were taken from a woman aged 25 to 39 in good health and CMV-seropositive.

This clone was observed a single time. The chain couples TRBV30 to TRBJ2-5, with no clear D. The CDR3 has 13 amino acids. Germline values: CDR1 GTSNPN, CDR2 SVGIG (reference sequence). Trimming removed 2 bases from V and 4 bases from J, with 11 bases in between. CDR3 sequence reads: CAWSYPMGETQYF. In nucleotides, the CDR3 is TGTGCCTGGAGTTACCCAATGGGAGAGACCCAGTACTTC.

The chain employs TRBV9 and TRBJ1-5; D remains unclear. Trimming left V 0 bases short and J 5 bases short, with 9 bases between. In germline, CDR1 is SGDLS, CDR2 YYNGEE. The CDR3 is made up of 14 amino acids. As DNA, the CDR3 is TGTGCCAGCAGCGTAGGCAACTCAGATCAGCCCCAGCATTTT. Amino acids: CASSVGNSDQPQHF.

The CDR3 region is CASSSSGDSYEQYF. CDR3 DNA: TGTGCCAGCAGCTCCTCGGGGGACTCCTACGAGCAGTACTTC. The chain couples TRBV7-9 to TRBJ2-7; D might be TRBD2 (6 bases). The CDR3 is 14 amino acids. V lost 4 bases, J lost 0 bases, and 10 bases lay in between. Per germline, CDR1 SEHNR and CDR2 FQNEAQ (reference sequence).

The count of this clone is one. The chain employs TRBV28 and TRBJ1-2; 7 bases are shared with TRBD1. The CDR3 loop spans 14 amino acids. CDR1 MDHEN and CDR2 SYDVKM come from the germline V gene. The V and J ends lost 5 bases and 4 bases, in that order; junction bases with no gene match: 7. The CDR3 bases are TGTGCCAGCAGTACGTGGGACAGTCTCTATGGCTACACCTTC. Amino acids: CASSTWDSLYGYTF.

This chain uses TRBV28 with TRBJ1-2, with 7 positions matching TRBD1. With 7 bases clipped from V and 0 bases from J, the junction kept 5 bases outside the gene matches. The CDR3 sequence is 14 residues long. Germline V gene sequence: CDR1 MDHEN, CDR2 SYDVKM. DNA of the CDR3: TGTGCCAGCACCCCGACAGGGTCTAACTATGGCTACACCTTC. It is translated as CASTPTGSNYGYTF.

The V and J genes are TRBV5-1 and TRBJ1-2, with unresolved D. This CDR3 is built from 14 residues. V lost 6 bases, J lost 8 bases, and 20 bases lay in between. CDR1 and CDR2 from the germline V gene are SGHRS and YFSETQ. The CDR3 reads CASKRSEAERGYTF. CDR3 DNA: TGCGCCAGCAAACGGAGTGAGGCTGAAAGGGGCTACACCTTC.

This chain uses TRBV5-1 with TRBJ1-3; D might be TRBD1 (5 bases). The CDR3 has 18 residues. The V gene's germline CDR1 is SGHRS and CDR2 YFSETQ. Trimming left V 4 bases short and J 0 bases short, with 20 bases between. The CDR3 DNA follows: TGCGCCAGCAGCAGGGCTGGGCAGGGTTTGGGCTCTGGAAACACCATATATTTT. This gives the protein CASSRAGQGLGSGNTIYF.

The chain couples TRBV7-9 to TRBJ1-2, with D possibly TRBD1 on 5 matching bases. From germline, CDR1 is SEHNR and CDR2 FQNEAQ (reference sequence). Trimming took off 0 bases at V and 5 bases at J, with 16 bases between the two ends. CDR3 length: 16 residues. CDR3 in amino acids: CASSLAWEAGQYGYTF. DNA for the CDR3: TGTGCCAGCAGCTTAGCATGGGAGGCAGGGCAATATGGCTACACCTTC.

The CDR3, as DNA: TGTGCCTGGAAGATGGAGGTTAGCTCCTACGAGCAGTACTTC. Protein sequence: CAWKMEVSSYEQYF. V usage is TRBV30 and J usage is TRBJ2-7; tentative D call: TRBD2 (5 bases). The CDR3 consists of 14 residues. Germline CDR1 reads GTSNPN; CDR2 reads SVGIG (reference sequence). The ends were cut back, 4 bases at V and 0 bases at J, with 13 bases in the middle. Looking up the rest from reference TRBV30 and TRBJ2-7 gives the full variable domain: SQTIHQWPATLVQPVGSPLSLECTVEGTSNPNLYWYRQAAGRGLQLLFYSVGIGQISSEVPQNLSASRPQDRQFILSSKKLLLSDSGFYLCAWKMEVSSYEQYFGPGTRLTVT.

In DNA, the CDR3 is TGTGCCAGCAGCCGAGGCGAGAATTCACCCCTCCACTTT. Protein sequence: CASSRGENSPLHF. V is TRBV4-2 and J is TRBJ1-6; D is unresolved. The V and J ends lost 4 bases and 7 bases respectively, with 8 bases between them. The CDR3 covers 13 residues. Germline V gene lookup returns CDR1 LGHNA and CDR2 YNFKEQ.

As concerns this clone: It is unclear where the CDR3 begins or ends on the DNA, so no DNA is shown, and the CDR3 is as TCRdb lists it. The chain links TRBV28 to TRBJ2-7. Germline V gene sequence: CDR1 MDHEN, CDR2 SYDVKM. From its first to its last residue, the CDR3 has 13 amino acids. The CDR3 sequence is CASSSSSEYEQYF.

This rearrangement joins TRBV7-2 to TRBJ2-2; D not certain. Between the trimmed V and J ends, which lost 5 bases and 0 bases, there was a span of 13 bases. The CDR3 is 16 residues long. Germline CDR1 and CDR2: SGHTA and FQGNSA. The CDR3 DNA reads as TGTGCCAGCAGCCCACCCGGACGTTCGAACACCGGGGAGCTGTTTTTT. As protein: CASSPPGRSNTGELFF.

This clone has only one observation. The chain uses TRBV6-5 and TRBJ2-7; no firm D call. The CDR3 has 14 residues. V lost 6 bases and J lost 6, with 18 bases in between. The germline V gene has CDR1 MNHEY and CDR2 SVGAGI. DNA of the CDR3: TGTGCCAGCAGACCCGGAACTGGGCGGTCCGAGCAGTACTTC. This sequence encodes CASRPGTGRSEQYF.

The CDR3 DNA sequence: TGTGCCAGCAGTACATGGACTAGCGGAATTCACCATTCCTACGAGCAGTACTTC. Its protein product is CASSTWTSGIHHSYEQYF. The rearrangement links TRBV28 to TRBJ2-7; 10 positions match TRBD2. Germline-derived CDR1 and CDR2 are MDHEN and SYDVKM. V dropped 5 bases and J dropped 1; count of bases not matched to a gene: 14. The CDR3 totals 18 residues. The complete variable domain, with remaining parts taken from reference TRBV28 and TRBJ2-7, reads DVKVTQSSRYLVKRTGEKVFLECVQDMDHENMFWYRQDPGLGLRLIYFSYDVKMKEKGDIPEGYSVSREKKERFSLILESASTNQTSMYLCASSTWTSGIHHSYEQYFGPGTRLTVT.

This clone was picked up one time. V usage is TRBV29-1 and J usage is TRBJ2-1, with 9 bases lining up with TRBD1. There are 14 residues in the CDR3. V trimming: 7 bases; J trimming: 6 bases; junction bases outside the gene matches: 10. Germline assignment: CDR1 SQVTM and CDR2 ANQGSEA. DNA of the CDR3: TGCAGCGGAAAAACAGGGGGCCGGGGCAATGAGCAGTTCTTC. Protein product: CSGKTGGRGNEQFF.

The rearrangement uses TRBV14 and TRBJ2-3; TRBD2 agrees at 8 bases. V lost 4 bases to trimming and J lost 2 bases; unmatched junction nucleotides: 8. The CDR3 loop spans 16 amino acids. Germline V CDR1 and CDR2: SGHDN, FVKESK. CDR3 sequence reads: CASSRGTRVLTDTQYF. The CDR3, as DNA: TGTGCCAGCAGCCGCGGGACTAGGGTTCTCACAGATACGCAGTATTTT.

V usage is TRBV29-1 and J usage is TRBJ2-1; D remains ambiguous. V gave up 7 bases and J gave up 7 bases, with 14 bases separating them. The germline CDR1 and CDR2 sequences are SQVTM and ANQGSEA. The CDR3 is made up of 12 amino acids. In DNA form, the CDR3 reads TGCAGCGCTCAAAATGCCGTAAATGAGCAGTTCTTC. Amino acid sequence: CSAQNAVNEQFF.

The chain joins TRBV5-6 to TRBJ2-1, with D unresolved. Germline values: CDR1 SGHDT, CDR2 YYEEEE. The CDR3 is 14 residues long. With 0 bases removed from V and 3 bases from J, the gap between germline ends came to 7 bases. The CDR3 DNA reads TGTGCCAGCAGCTTGGACGGGTACTACAATGAGCAGTTCTTC. Residues: CASSLDGYYNEQFF.

The V call is TRBV29-1, the J call TRBJ2-1; the D gene is possibly TRBD1 (6 bases). V lost 3 bases and J lost 0, with 9 bases in between. There are 14 residues in the CDR3. CDR1 and CDR2 from the germline V gene are SQVTM and ANQGSEA. The CDR3 loop is CSVETGRSYNEQFF. The CDR3 DNA follows: TGCAGCGTTGAGACAGGTCGCTCCTACAATGAGCAGTTCTTC.